The present T cell receptor (beta chain) was sequenced within a study of PD-1 blockade in classical Hodgkin lymphoma (dated by TCRdb to 2020 to 2021). Some background on the complete study: Nivolumab dosing was 3 mg/kg intravenously every 2 weeks, continuing until either disease progression or unacceptable toxicity. A peripheral blood immune signature of response to PD-1 blockade in classical Hodgkin lymphoma was defined using TCR beta sequencing and CyTOF.

Results the study describes overall, beyond this receptor: The study was restricted to a single clinical trial cohort, and the causes of repertoire differences, possibly disease activity or prior therapy, were left undefined. A significant rise by C4D1 was seen in CD4+ but not CD8+ TCR diversity (p=0.0027 vs p=0.16), with the rise being most apparent in complete responders (p=0.02). Baseline TCR diversity was reported as lower in newly diagnosed patients than in healthy donors, and lower still in relapsed/refractory patients. Lower diversity was observed in patients in whom nivolumab was started less than 1 year after ASCT, and these patients were excluded from later analyses so that confounding by immune reconstitution would be avoided. Trial patients achieving complete response had baseline diversity similar to newly diagnosed patients, whereas partial responders and progressors had significantly lower diversity.

The sample's time point label, in plain terms: cycle 4 day 1 (C4D1), after about 6 weeks of nivolumab. All trial patients had relapsed after autologous stem cell transplantation, with cohorts A, B and C differing in prior brentuximab vedotin exposure. A total of around 60 patients with relapsed/refractory classical Hodgkin lymphoma made up the trial cohort, and each patient's best overall response was complete response, partial response or progressive disease. Single-agent nivolumab was administered to trial patients in the multi-cohort phase II CheckMate 205 trial. An independent review committee assessed best overall response by applying the 2007 International Working Group response criteria. Trial PBMCs were collected just before the start of nivolumab (C1D1) and during therapy at cycle 2 day 1 and cycle 4 day 1. After peripheral blood was drawn into 8 mL Vacutainer Cell Preparation Tubes, PBMCs were isolated by centrifugation and then cryopreserved.

This clone turned up a few times. Its cognate antigen has yet to be identified. Base qualities are not provided; no much larger clone lies one nucleotide away. The junction shows trimming of 0 bases on V and 4 bases on J, plus 3 bases between the germline ends. The CDR3 spans 12 residues, from the cysteine through the phenylalanine. The only DNA kept is the CDR3, 36 bases in frame from the first base. CDR1 is given as SGHNT and CDR2 as YENEEA, both from the germline V gene. Genomic DNA was isolated using the Qiagen DNeasy kit from unsorted PBMCs as well as from negatively selected CD4+ and CD8+ fractions. TCR beta CDR3 regions were subjected to amplification by immunoSEQ multiplex PCR with primers that anneal to V and J segments. A synthetic immune receptor repertoire was used to minimize amplification bias, and any remaining bias was removed computationally after sequencing. Turning to the authors' computational methods: Repertoire diversity was quantified as the Shannon entropy index using custom Python scripts. The unsorted, CD4+ and CD8+ repertoires were each analyzed separately, with the exception of combined analyses, where CD4+ and CD8+ sequences were merged in silico. Clonal expansion was defined as at least a 2-fold frequency increase after treatment relative to C1D1, with a pseudocount of 0.5 for undetected baseline clones. Clones with 0 or 1 copy at C1D1 were defined as singleton clones, while clones with 2 or more copies were defined as non-singleton clones. Clones expanded in unsorted samples were assigned a CD4+, CD8+ or unknown annotation through matching of protein sequences in sorted samples from the same patient. Wilcoxon tests were applied to paired samples to test diversity changes from C1D1 to C4D1. The clones in this table, taken by TCRdb from immuneACCESS, are in-frame only. Not every clone is retained; where verified, under half of the shortfall comes from an unresolved V gene, and the cause of the rest is unknown. The V and J calls and clone size were taken over from that table, and D and trimming were inferred from the DNA. The sample data list about 20,000 clones, and more than 75% of these were observed just once. The ten largest account for 40% of the sample.

The chain uses TRBV11-3 and TRBJ1-2; the D gene is unclear. The TCR was taken from a human donor with classical Hodgkin lymphoma. The specimen was peripheral blood mononuclear cells (PBMCs), collected before the fourth cycle of nivolumab. The CDR3 amino acid sequence is: CASSLEGYGYTF. At the DNA level, the sequence is TGTGCCAGCAGCTTAGAAGGCTATGGCTACACCTTC. When the CDR3 is completed using the reference TRBV11-3 and TRBJ1-2 genes on either side, the full variable domain is EAGVVQSPRYKIIEKKQPVAFWCNPISGHNTLYWYLQNLGQGPELLIRYENEEAVDDSQLPKDRFSAERLKGVDSTLKIQPAELGDSAVYLCASSLEGYGYTFGSGTRLTVV.